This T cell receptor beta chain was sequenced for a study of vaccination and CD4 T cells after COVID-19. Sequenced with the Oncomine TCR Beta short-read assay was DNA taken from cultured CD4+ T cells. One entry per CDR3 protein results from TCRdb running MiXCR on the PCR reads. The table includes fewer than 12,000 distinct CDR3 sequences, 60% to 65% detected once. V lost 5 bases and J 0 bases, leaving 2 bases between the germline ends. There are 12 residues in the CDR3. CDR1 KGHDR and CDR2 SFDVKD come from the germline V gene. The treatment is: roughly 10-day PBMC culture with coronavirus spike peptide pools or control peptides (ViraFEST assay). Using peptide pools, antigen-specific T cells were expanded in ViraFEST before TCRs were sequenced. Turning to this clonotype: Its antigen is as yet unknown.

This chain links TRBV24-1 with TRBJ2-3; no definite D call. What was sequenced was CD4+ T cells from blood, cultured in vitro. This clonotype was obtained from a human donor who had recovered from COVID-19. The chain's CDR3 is CATSGSTDTQYF. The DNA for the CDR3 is TGTGCCACCAGTGGTAGCACAGATACGCAGTATTTT.